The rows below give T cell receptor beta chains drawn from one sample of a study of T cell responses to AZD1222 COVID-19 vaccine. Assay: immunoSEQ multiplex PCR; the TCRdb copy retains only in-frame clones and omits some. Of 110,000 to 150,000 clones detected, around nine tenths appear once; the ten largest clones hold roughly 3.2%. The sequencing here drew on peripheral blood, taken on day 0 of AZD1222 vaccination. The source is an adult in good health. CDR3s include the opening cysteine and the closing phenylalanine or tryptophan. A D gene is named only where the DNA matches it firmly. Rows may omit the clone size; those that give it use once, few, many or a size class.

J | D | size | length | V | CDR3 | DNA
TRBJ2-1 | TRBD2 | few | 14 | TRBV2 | CASSSTSAYNEQFF | TGTGCCAGCAGTTCGACTAGCGCTTACAATGAGCAGTTCTTC
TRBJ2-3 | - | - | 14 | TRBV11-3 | CASSPAERADTQYF | TGTGCCAGCAGCCCCGCTGAGAGGGCTGATACGCAGTATTTT
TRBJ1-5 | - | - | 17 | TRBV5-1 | CASSWGTGPLGAQPQHF | TGCGCCAGCAGCTGGGGGACCGGGCCCTTAGGGGCTCAGCCCCAGCATTTT
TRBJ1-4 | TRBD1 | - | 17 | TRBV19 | CASSIMARTGGNEKLFF | TGTGCCAGTAGTATAATGGCCCGGACAGGGGGCAATGAAAAACTGTTTTTT
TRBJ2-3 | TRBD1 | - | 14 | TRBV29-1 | CSVTIGQGTDTQYF | TGCAGCGTGACTATCGGACAGGGGACAGATACGCAGTATTTT
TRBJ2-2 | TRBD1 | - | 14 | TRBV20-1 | CSASTGADTGELFF | TGCAGTGCTAGTACAGGGGCCGACACCGGGGAGCTGTTTTTT
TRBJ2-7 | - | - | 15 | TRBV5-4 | CASSLGVRGWGEQYF | TGTGCCAGCAGCTTGGGAGTACGTGGTTGGGGCGAGCAGTACTTC
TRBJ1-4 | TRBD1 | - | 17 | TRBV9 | CASSVDPAGGVDEKLFF | TGTGCCAGCAGCGTAGACCCGGCAGGGGGGGTCGATGAAAAACTGTTTTTT
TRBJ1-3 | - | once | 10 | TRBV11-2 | CASSGYTIYF | TGTGCCAGCAGCGGCTACACCATATATTTT
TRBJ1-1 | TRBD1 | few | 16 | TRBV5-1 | CASSWGQVFMNTEAFF | TGCGCCAGCAGCTGGGGACAGGTCTTCATGAACACTGAAGCTTTCTTT
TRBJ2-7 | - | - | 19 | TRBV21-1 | CASSKRQAAENTHGYEQYF | TGTGCCAGCAGCAAGCGTCAGGCGGCGGAAAACACCCACGGCTACGAGCAGTACTTC
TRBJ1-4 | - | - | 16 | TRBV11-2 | CASSPHPRVANEKLFF | TGTGCCAGCAGCCCGCACCCGAGGGTGGCTAATGAAAAACTGTTTTTT
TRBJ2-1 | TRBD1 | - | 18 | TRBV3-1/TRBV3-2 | CASSQVPGQRFTYNEQFF | TGTGCCAGCAGCCAAGTCCCGGGACAGCGATTTACCTACAATGAGCAGTTCTTC
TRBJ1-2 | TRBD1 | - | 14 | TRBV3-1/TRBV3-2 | CASATGTEQGGYTF | TGTGCCAGCGCGACAGGGACTGAGCAGGGCGGCTACACCTTC
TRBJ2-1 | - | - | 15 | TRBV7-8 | CASSLVRGAHNEQFF | TGTGCCAGCAGCTTAGTTAGAGGGGCCCACAATGAGCAGTTCTTC
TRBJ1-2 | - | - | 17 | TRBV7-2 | CASSLGSGQGVLGGYTF | TGTGCCAGCAGCTTAGGATCGGGCCAGGGAGTATTGGGGGGCTACACCTTC
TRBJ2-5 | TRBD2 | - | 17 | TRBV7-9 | CASSSYGRGGLDETQYF | TGTGCCAGCAGCTCATATGGGCGGGGGGGCCTGGACGAGACCCAGTACTTC
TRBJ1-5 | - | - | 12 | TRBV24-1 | CATSVEGQPQHF | TGTGCCACCAGTGTGGAGGGGCAGCCCCAGCATTTT
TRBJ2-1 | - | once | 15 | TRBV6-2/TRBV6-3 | CASSYSGTPVGEQFF | TGTGCCAGCAGTTACTCGGGGACCCCCGTTGGGGAGCAGTTCTTC
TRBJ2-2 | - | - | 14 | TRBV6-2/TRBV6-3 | CASSARDFSRELFF | TGTGCCAGCAGTGCCCGGGACTTCTCCCGGGAGCTGTTTTTT
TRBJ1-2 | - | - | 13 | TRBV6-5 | CASSNTRKYGYTF | TGTGCCAGCAGCAACACACGGAAGTATGGCTACACCTTC
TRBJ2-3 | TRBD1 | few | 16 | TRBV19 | CASSSQQGSVTDTQYF | TGTGCCAGTAGTTCCCAACAGGGGTCTGTAACAGATACGCAGTATTTT
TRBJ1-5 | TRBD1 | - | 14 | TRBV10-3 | CAISGGQSDQPQHF | TGTGCCATCAGTGGGGGACAGTCGGATCAGCCCCAGCATTTT
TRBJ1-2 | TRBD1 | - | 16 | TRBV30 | CAWSLPGQESMVGYTF | TGTGCCTGGAGTTTACCGGGACAGGAGAGTATGGTTGGCTACACCTTC
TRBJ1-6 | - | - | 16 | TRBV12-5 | CASGDSGGTPNSPLHF | TGTGCTAGTGGTGATTCTGGAGGGACACCTAATTCACCCCTCCACTTT
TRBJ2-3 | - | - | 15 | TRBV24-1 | CATSDSGLRTDTQYF | TGTGCCACCAGTGATTCCGGGCTACGCACAGATACGCAGTATTTT
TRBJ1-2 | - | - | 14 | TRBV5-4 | CASSFVGSNYGYTF | TGTGCCAGCAGCTTTGTGGGTTCTAACTATGGCTACACCTTC
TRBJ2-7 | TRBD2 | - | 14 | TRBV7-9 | CASSLGGLESEQYF | TGTGCCAGCAGCCTAGGAGGACTAGAGAGCGAGCAGTACTTC